The 4 T cell receptor beta chains below were found in one sample sequenced in a study of cytomegalovirus exposure and HLA in healthy donors. The PCR had 60 Vbeta and 13 Jbeta primers. Clones were read by immunoSEQ multiplex PCR, and TCRdb kept only the in-frame ones, dropping some. The sample has 110,000 to 150,000 clones; 70% to 75% are singletons. Sequencing was carried out using PBMCs. Every receptor here comes from a woman aged 30 to 39 in good health and CMV-seronegative.

The V and J genes are TRBV7-2 and TRBJ2-1, with 9 bases matching TRBD1. CDR1 and CDR2 (germline): SGHTA, FQGNSA. CDR3 length equals 18 residues. The V segment lost 0 bases and the J segment 6 bases; nucleotides outside the gene matches: 12. The CDR3 protein is CASSLAVWDRASGNEQFF. The CDR3 DNA reads TGTGCCAGCAGCTTAGCAGTCTGGGACAGGGCATCGGGCAATGAGCAGTTCTTC. Complete variable domain (other parts from reference TRBV7-2 and TRBJ2-1): GAGVSQSPSNKVTEKGKDVELRCDPISGHTALYWYRQSLGQGLEFLIYFQGNSAPDKSGLPSDRFSAERTGGSVSTLTIQRTQQEDSAVYLCASSLAVWDRASGNEQFFGPGTRLTVL.

A note on this clone: Different DNA sequences within this sample yield the same CDR3. The chain has TRBV6-5 and TRBJ2-3; 9 bases are a match to TRBD2. CDR1 is MNHEY and CDR2 is SVGAGI in the germline V gene. Unmatched junction bases numbered 10, after V lost 2 bases and J lost 7 bases. The CDR3 contains 16 residues. CDR3 residues: CASSYGTRGGRYTQYF. For the CDR3, the DNA is TGTGCCAGCAGTTACGGGACGCGGGGGGGCCGGTATACGCAGTATTTT.

The genes are TRBV19 and TRBJ1-5; D remains ambiguous. This CDR3 is 17 amino acids long. Germline V gives CDR1 LNHDA, CDR2 SQIVND (reference sequence). V was shortened by 1 base and J by 4 bases, with 17 bases between the two germline ends. DNA for the CDR3: TGTGCCAGTAGTATAGGGGCTTCGACTGCGGGGAATCAGCCCCAGCATTTT. Its protein product is CASSIGASTAGNQPQHF.

This chain connects TRBV25-1 to TRBJ2-2; 8 bases align to TRBD1. CDR1 is MGHDK, CDR2 SYGVNS, per germline. Losses at the gene ends were 2 bases for V and 7 bases for J; bases not matched to a gene: 12. The CDR3 is made up of 17 amino acids. The CDR3 reads CASSETTGAGGHGELFF. CDR3 nucleotides: TGTGCCAGCAGTGAAACCACTGGGGCAGGGGGCCACGGGGAGCTGTTTTTT.